This TCR beta chain was sequenced for a study of shared clonotypes between healthy human individuals. Study findings and constraints: Researchers found naive subsets generally carried larger estimated richness than memory subsets. Generation probabilities of non-shared clonotypes were lower (relative to those shared by all four donors).

Authors' analysis steps: Filtering differed because ImmunoSEQ produced junction-only sequences that carried no quality scores. Only in-frame clones appear in the TCRdb table, and some are missing; sequencing was by immunoSEQ multiplex PCR. The V and J calls and clone size were taken over from that table, and D and trimming were inferred from the DNA. This table has 2 million to 2.5 million clones, 90% to 95% appearing once. A note on this clone: Its antigen is not known.

Every donor, a Caucasian adult, lived in Nashville, Tennessee. Trimming removed 5 bases from V and 5 bases from J, with 16 bases in between. There are 14 residues in the CDR3. The germline V gene encodes CDR1 ENHRY and CDR2 SYGVKD. V and J are TRBV10-3 and TRBJ2-7, with D maybe TRBD1 (6 bases). What was sequenced was naive CD4+ T cells sorted from blood. The subset: CD45RA+ positively selected. The origin of this receptor is a man aged 18 to 29 in good health. Here the CDR3 DNA reads TGTGCCATCAGTATGGCGGACAGAGGCAACGAGCAGTACTTC. Translating gives CAISMADRGNEQYF.